Below, 16 T cell receptor beta chains from the same sample are listed, as sequenced in a study of T-cell reconstitution after alpha-beta-depleted transplantation in children. This sample's TCRbeta library carried unique molecular identifier barcodes. TCRdb analysed the PCR reads with MiXCR anew, one entry per CDR3 protein. The sample lists hundreds of thousands of distinct CDR3 sequences, roughly 12% occurring once. The specimen was peripheral blood, collected 180 days after TCRalphabeta/CD19-depleted stem cell transplant. The receptor set was obtained from a male patient under 10 years old who had a stem cell transplant for chronic granulomatous disease, so the T cells may come from the graft donor.

This clonotype showed up many times. V usage is TRBV6-5 and J usage is TRBJ2-1; TRBD1 matches 8 bases. CDR1 and CDR2 from the germline V gene are MNHEY and SVGAGI. There are 14 residues in the CDR3. J lost 5 bases, V lost 5 bases, and 5 bases had no gene match. DNA for the CDR3: TGTGCCAGCAGTATGGACAGGGCTGACAATGAGCAGTTCTTC. This sequence encodes CASSMDRADNEQFF.

CDR3 nucleotide sequence: TGCGCCAGCAGCTTGGAGGGGACAGGGCCCAACTATGGCTACACCTTC. It is translated as CASSLEGTGPNYGYTF. This chain connects TRBV5-1 to TRBJ1-2; 9 nucleotides align to TRBD1. Trimming took 0 bases from V and 2 from J; bases not matched to a gene: 5. In germline, CDR1 is SGHRS, CDR2 YFSETQ. The CDR3 contains 16 residues. Using reference TRBV5-1 and TRBJ1-2 for the parts outside the CDR3, the full variable domain is KAGVTQTPRYLIKTRGQQVTLSCSPISGHRSVSWYQQTPGQGLQFLFEYFSETQRNKGNFPGRFSGRQFSNSRSEMNVSTLELGDSALYLCASSLEGTGPNYGYTFGSGTRLTVV.

This clonotype has at least ten counts. V and J are TRBV5-1 and TRBJ2-3, with 8 bases lining up with TRBD2. With V trimmed by 4 bases and J by 2 bases, 6 bases remained unmatched. CDR1 SGHRS and CDR2 YFSETQ come from the germline V gene. The CDR3 loop spans 15 amino acids. CDR3 loop: CASSRLALATDTQYF. DNA of the CDR3: TGCGCCAGCAGCCGACTAGCGCTAGCCACAGATACGCAGTATTTT.

This clonotype was observed many times. The V gene is TRBV15, the J gene TRBJ2-3; D gene ambiguous. This CDR3 contains 16 residues. V gave up 6 bases and J gave up 2 bases, with 18 bases separating them. Germline V lookup: CDR1 LNHNV, CDR2 YYDKDF (reference sequence). The CDR3 DNA reads TGTGCCACCAGGATGGACGATTGGGCCCACACAGATACGCAGTATTTT. Translating it yields CATRMDDWAHTDTQYF. The full variable domain, in which reference TRBV15 and TRBJ2-3 provide the parts outside the CDR3, is DAMVIQNPRYQVTQFGKPVTLSCSQTLNHNVMYWYQQKSSQAPKLLFHYYDKDFNNEADTPDNFQSRRPNTSFCFLDIRSPGLGDTAMYLCATRMDDWAHTDTQYFGPGTRLTVL.

This clonotype was picked up one time. Possible read error: a much larger clone is one base away. The chain recombines TRBV27 with TRBJ2-1, with a tentative D call TRBD1 (5 bases). The CDR3 is 12 amino acids. The germline gives CDR1 MNHEY, CDR2 SMNVEV (reference sequence). The CDR3 protein is CASMKPCGEGDF. Written as DNA, the CDR3 is TGTGCCAGCATGAAACCGTGCGGAGAAGGGGACTTC.

This clonotype came up many times. The chain recombines TRBV3-1 with TRBJ1-2, with TRBD1 matching 8 bases. After removal of 4 bases from V and 7 bases from J, the junction contained 11 bases not matched to a gene. The CDR3 is made up of 15 amino acids. Germline CDR1 is LGHDT and CDR2 is YNNKEL (reference sequence). The CDR3 region has the DNA TGTGCCAGCAGCCGAGGAGTCTCCGGGACAGGTGGCTACACCTTC. Protein sequence: CASSRGVSGTGGYTF.

This clonotype was found many times. This chain uses TRBV21-1 with TRBJ2-7. TRBV21-1 is listed as a pseudogene. The CDR3 spans 15 residues. The CDR3 DNA reads as TGTGCCAGCAGCGCAAAAAGACAGGACTCCTACGAGCAGTACTTC. Amino acid sequence: CASSAKRQDSYEQYF.

This clonotype was seen repeatedly, ten times or more. This chain joins TRBV2 and TRBJ1-5; D gene unclear. The ends were cut back, 2 bases at V and 1 base at J, with 12 bases in the middle. CDR1 and CDR2 from the germline V gene are SNHLY and FYNNEI. The CDR3 is 16 amino acids. As DNA, the CDR3 is TGTGCCAGCAGTGAAAGGAGCGGTGCGAGCAATCAGCCCCAGCATTTT. Translated, it gives CASSERSGASNQPQHF.

This clonotype was detected many times. The rearrangement links TRBV20-1 to TRBJ2-2; 7 bases fit TRBD2. Trimming removed 1 base from V and 5 bases from J; junction bases left unmatched: 10. CDR3 size: 16 residues. The germline gives CDR1 DFQATT, CDR2 SNEGSKA (reference sequence). The CDR3 loop reads CSARVRSLAITGELFF. The CDR3, as DNA: TGCAGTGCTAGAGTAAGGTCACTAGCGATAACCGGGGAGCTGTTTTTT.

This clonotype was picked up many times. The chain is built from TRBV28 and TRBJ1-5; 9 bases are a match to TRBD1. Germline V gene lookup returns CDR1 MDHEN and CDR2 SYDVKM. The CDR3 length is 14 residues. Trimming removed 9 bases from V and 3 bases from J; junction bases left unmatched: 6. CDR3 amino acids: CASLQGAVNQPQHF. CDR3 sequence (DNA): TGTGCCAGTTTACAGGGGGCGGTCAATCAGCCCCAGCATTTT.

This clonotype was counted at least ten times. The chain has TRBV10-2 and TRBJ2-2; TRBD2 agrees at 10 bases. With V trimmed by 4 bases and J by 6 bases, 8 bases remained unmatched. This CDR3 comprises 16 residues. Germline assignment: CDR1 WSHSY and CDR2 SAAADI. The CDR3 coding sequence is TGCGCCAGCAGTGTCACCGCCAGCGGGGGGGCCGGGGAGCTGTTTTTT. Translation: CASSVTASGGAGELFF.

This clonotype occurred many times. The chain joins TRBV6-1 to TRBJ2-7, with 8 bases aligning to TRBD2. Germline V lookup: CDR1 MNHNS, CDR2 SASEGT. The length of the CDR3 is 16 residues. The V and J ends lost 7 bases and 0 bases, in that order; junction bases with no gene match: 11. CDR3 nucleotide sequence: TGTGCCAGCATAAAAAAAGCGGGGGTTAGCTCCTACGAGCAGTACTTC. It codes for CASIKKAGVSSYEQYF.

This clonotype was observed at least ten times. The CDR3, as DNA: TGTGCCAGCAGCTCTTCGGGGACAGCCACCATATATTTT. It specifies CASSSSGTATIYF. The chain couples TRBV5-6 to TRBJ1-3, with 7 bases that match TRBD1. The germline CDR1 and CDR2 sequences are SGHDT and YYEEEE. The CDR3 runs to 13 residues. After removal of 3 bases from V and 9 bases from J, the junction contained 6 bases not matched to a gene. Supplemented by reference TRBV5-6 and TRBJ1-3, the full variable domain reads DAGVTQSPTHLIKTRGQQVTLRCSPKSGHDTVSWYQQALGQGPQFIFQYYEEEERQRGNFPDRFSGHQFPNYSSELNVNALLLGDSALYLCASSSSGTATIYFGEGSWLTVV.

This clonotype appeared many times. This rearrangement joins TRBV14 to TRBJ2-7, with D possibly being TRBD2 (6 bases). Germline V CDR1 and CDR2: SGHDN, FVKESK. The CDR3 is 16 amino acids. The ends were cut back, 4 bases at V and 6 bases at J, with 22 bases in the middle. In DNA, the CDR3 is TGTGCCAGCAGCCTAGCAAGAGGTGGGAGGAGCGGCGAGCAGTACTTC. Translated: CASSLARGGRSGEQYF.

In this sample, this clonotype turned up many times. This chain joins TRBV6-1 and TRBJ2-5; TRBD1 matches at 8 bases. The germline V gene encodes CDR1 MNHNS and CDR2 SASEGT. With 6 bases clipped from V and 2 bases from J, the junction kept 14 bases outside the gene matches. CDR3 length: 17 amino acids. The CDR3 loop is CASSLIGTGTGQETQYF. CDR3 nucleotides: TGTGCCAGCAGCCTCATCGGGACCGGGACAGGACAAGAGACCCAGTACTTC.

This clonotype came up many times. The chain recombines TRBV20-1 with TRBJ1-4; weak D call: TRBD1 (6 bases). The CDR3 is 13 amino acids. Between the trimmed V and J ends, which lost 4 bases and 10 bases, there was a span of 16 bases. Per the germline V gene, CDR1 is DFQATT and CDR2 is SNEGSKA (reference sequence). The CDR3 is CSATIRVQGKLFF. CDR3 nucleotides: TGCAGTGCTACTATCAGGGTACAGGGAAAACTGTTTTTT.